The rows below give T cell receptor beta chains drawn from one sample of a study of cytomegalovirus exposure and HLA in healthy donors. Some clones are missing from TCRdb's copy, which holds only in-frame ones; the method was immunoSEQ multiplex PCR. The sample lists roughly 120,000 clones; just under 75% were seen once. Sequencing input: PBMCs. These receptor sequences come from a man in his forties or fifties in good health and CMV-seropositive. The CDR3 runs from the conserved cysteine through the conserved F or W. A D gene is named only where the DNA matches it firmly. The listing skips clone size in some rows; elsewhere it reads once, few, many or a size class.

j_call clone_size d_call v_call cdr3_aa cdr3_nt
TRBJ1-1 few TRBD1 TRBV6-1 CASSVTGEAEAFF TGTGCCAGCAGTGTAACAGGGGAAGCTGAAGCTTTCTTT
TRBJ2-7 - - TRBV6-6 CASSGQTTYEQYF TGTGCCAGCTCGGGACAAACCACCTACGAGCAGTACTTC
TRBJ2-1 - TRBD2 TRBV5-6 CASSFPGLGVEQFF TGTGCCAGCAGCTTCCCGGGACTAGGTGTTGAGCAGTTCTTC
TRBJ1-1 - - TRBV7-9 CASSSPPRAGAIKGTEAFF TGTGCCAGCAGCTCACCGCCGAGGGCAGGGGCGATTAAGGGCACTGAAGCTTTCTTT
TRBJ1-4 - - TRBV21-1 CASSKEVPDSQSTNEKLFF TGTGCCAGCAGCAAAGAGGTTCCGGACAGCCAGTCAACTAATGAAAAACTGTTTTTT
TRBJ2-5 - - TRBV9 CASSVRGSYQETQYF TGTGCCAGCAGCGTACGTGGGAGTTATCAAGAGACCCAGTACTTC
TRBJ1-1 few TRBD1 TRBV4-1 CASSQEDRLNTEAFF TGCGCCAGCAGCCAAGAGGACAGGCTAAACACTGAAGCTTTCTTT
TRBJ1-2 - TRBD1 TRBV5-1 CASSLTGDNYGYTF TGCGCCAGCAGCCTGACAGGGGATAACTATGGCTACACCTTC
TRBJ2-7 - TRBD1 TRBV18 CASSPTGAFGREQYF TGTGCCAGCTCACCAACAGGGGCCTTTGGAAGGGAGCAGTACTTC
TRBJ2-5 - TRBD1 TRBV19 CASNDRGSQETQYF TGTGCCAGTAATGACAGGGGATCCCAAGAGACCCAGTACTTC
TRBJ1-5 - - TRBV5-6 CASSLFRGPREPQHF TGTGCCAGCAGCTTATTCCGGGGTCCCCGAGAGCCCCAGCATTTT
TRBJ1-1 many - TRBV6-1 CASSDLGANTEAFF TGTGCCAGCAGTGATCTTGGGGCGAACACTGAAGCTTTCTTT
TRBJ2-7 few - TRBV7-6 CASRLRGFGDEQYF TGTGCCAGCAGGCTACGGGGGTTCGGGGACGAGCAGTACTTC
TRBJ1-1 - TRBD1 TRBV28 CASRPTGGAVYAFF TGTGCCAGCAGACCGACAGGGGGCGCGGTGTATGCTTTCTTT
TRBJ1-2 - - TRBV29-1 CSVVQNYGYTF TGCAGCGTTGTGCAGAACTATGGCTACACCTTC
TRBJ2-2 few TRBD2 TRBV2 CASTTGLASVGELFF TGTGCCAGCACCACCGGACTAGCGAGCGTCGGGGAGCTGTTTTTT
TRBJ1-5 - - TRBV19 CASSMGGARQLLYSNQPQHF TGTGCCAGTAGTATGGGTGGCGCCCGACAGCTTCTCTATAGCAATCAGCCCCAGCATTTT
TRBJ1-3 - - TRBV5-1 CASSPGGFSGNTIYF TGCGCCAGCAGCCCGGGGGGATTCTCTGGAAACACCATATATTTT
TRBJ2-7 - - TRBV29-1 CSPVVGGEQYF TGCAGCCCCGTGGTGGGGGGCGAGCAGTACTTC
TRBJ2-7 - - TRBV6-1 CASSPGGGYEQYF TGTGCCAGCAGCCCGGGGGGCGGCTACGAGCAGTACTTC
TRBJ2-3 few TRBD2 TRBV11-3 CASSSSGGATDTQYF TGTGCCAGCAGCTCGAGCGGGGGGGCCACAGATACGCAGTATTTT
TRBJ2-1 - - TRBV29-1 CSGGAFSNEQFF TGCAGCGGTGGGGCCTTCTCAAATGAGCAGTTCTTC
TRBJ2-1 - TRBD2 TRBV11-3 CASSSSSGINEQFF TGTGCCAGCAGCTCATCTAGCGGGATCAATGAGCAGTTCTTC
TRBJ2-3 few TRBD1 TRBV9 CASRAGTGTDTQYF TGTGCCAGCAGGGCCGGGACAGGCACAGATACGCAGTATTTT
TRBJ2-3 - - TRBV10-1 CASSSYREIGNTQYF TGCGCCAGCAGCTCATACAGGGAAATTGGGAATACGCAGTATTTT
TRBJ2-2 - - TRBV5-4 CASSLGGRLNTGELFF TGTGCCAGCAGCTTGGGAGGGAGGCTGAACACCGGGGAGCTGTTTTTT
TRBJ1-1 - - TRBV7-9 CASSPRSGVPSSAFF TGTGCCAGCAGCCCCCGAAGCGGGGTCCCTAGTTCTGCTTTCTTT
TRBJ1-1 - - TRBV7-2 CASSLGWGMNTEAFF TGTGCCAGCAGCTTAGGCTGGGGCATGAACACTGAAGCTTTCTTT
TRBJ1-2 once TRBD1 TRBV28 CASSRDRGGYTF TGTGCCAGCAGTCGGGACAGGGGTGGCTACACCTTC
TRBJ1-1 once - TRBV5-6 CASRRGGPTNTEAFF TGTGCCAGCAGAAGAGGAGGACCAACGAACACTGAAGCTTTCTTT
TRBJ2-7 - - TRBV7-9 CASSISGLDYEQYF TGTGCCAGCAGCATTAGTGGACTGGACTACGAGCAGTACTTC
TRBJ2-7 - - TRBV20-1 CSALRTLQYF TGCAGTGCTCTTCGGACACTTCAGTACTTC
TRBJ2-7 - - TRBV19 CASSRQTSYEQYF TGTGCCAGTAGTCGACAGACCTCCTACGAGCAGTACTTC
TRBJ2-1 - - TRBV5-1 CASKLRVTYNEQFF TGCGCCAGCAAACTAAGAGTTACCTACAATGAGCAGTTCTTC
TRBJ1-5 - TRBD1 TRBV18 CASSPGQASGQPQHF TGTGCCAGCTCACCCGGACAGGCCTCCGGTCAGCCCCAGCATTTT
TRBJ2-5 few TRBD2 TRBV2 CASSGEGPPAWTQYF TGTGCCAGCAGTGGGGAGGGACCCCCAGCCTGGACCCAGTACTTC
TRBJ2-2 - - TRBV6-1 CASSEVASGELFF TGTGCCAGCAGTGAAGTAGCCTCCGGGGAGCTGTTTTTT
TRBJ1-2 - TRBD1 TRBV29-1 CSVGTGGNSGYTF TGCAGCGTTGGTACAGGGGGCAATTCGGGCTACACCTTC
TRBJ2-7 - TRBD1 TRBV14 CASSQMLYGTVPIEQYF TGTGCCAGCAGCCAAATGCTGTATGGGACAGTGCCCATCGAGCAGTACTTC
TRBJ1-2 - TRBD1 TRBV19 CASSVPGTGVYGYTF TGTGCCAGTAGCGTCCCCGGGACAGGGGTCTATGGCTACACCTTC
TRBJ2-7 - - TRBV28 CASRRYRESHEQYF TGTGCCAGCAGACGATACAGGGAAAGCCACGAGCAGTACTTC
TRBJ2-7 - - TRBV5-4 CASSGGGADEQYF TGTGCCAGCAGCGGTGGTGGGGCAGACGAGCAGTACTTC
TRBJ2-5 - TRBD1 TRBV7-9 CASRATGVGQETQYF TGTGCCAGCAGGGCCACAGGGGTTGGGCAAGAGACCCAGTACTTC
TRBJ2-7 - TRBD1 TRBV7-6 CASSLGTGNAFAEQYF TGTGCCAGCAGCTTGGGGACAGGGAATGCATTTGCCGAGCAGTACTTC
TRBJ1-5 - TRBD1 TRBV27 CASSLSGQGNQPQHF TGTGCCAGCAGTTTATCGGGACAGGGCAATCAGCCCCAGCATTTT
TRBJ2-1 - - TRBV5-1 CASSLAGQGSSYNEQFF TGCGCCAGCAGCTTGGCCGGGCAGGGAAGCTCCTACAATGAGCAGTTCTTC
TRBJ2-3 - TRBD2 TRBV6-6 CASSYRAGGASGTQYF TGTGCCAGCAGTTACCGGGCCGGGGGGGCGTCAGGTACGCAGTATTTT
TRBJ2-1 - TRBD1 TRBV18 CASSPGQGFDEQFF TGTGCCAGCTCACCGGGACAGGGGTTCGATGAGCAGTTCTTC
TRBJ2-4 - - TRBV11-2 CASSFPQTGTKNIQYF TGTGCCAGCAGCTTCCCCCAAACCGGGACAAAAAACATTCAGTACTTC
TRBJ2-5 few - TRBV9 CASSPRQGQETQYF TGTGCCAGCAGCCCCAGGCAGGGGCAAGAGACCCAGTACTTC
TRBJ1-2 - TRBD1 TRBV27 CASSLRTGGRGYTF TGTGCCAGCAGTCTTCGGACAGGGGGCCGCGGCTACACCTTC
TRBJ1-1 - - TRBV5-6 CASSGIWGGANTEAFF TGTGCCAGCAGCGGAATTTGGGGGGGTGCGAACACTGAAGCTTTCTTT
TRBJ1-2 - TRBD1 TRBV2 CASSGDRGQGGYTF TGTGCCAGCAGCGGGGACAGGGGGCAGGGTGGCTACACCTTC
TRBJ1-1 - TRBD1 TRBV4-1 CASSQDGTGGLGTEAFF TGCGCCAGCAGTCAAGATGGGACAGGGGGCCTAGGCACTGAAGCTTTCTTT
TRBJ2-7 few - TRBV6-5 CASRSRGGAYEQYF TGTGCCAGCAGGTCTAGGGGGGGGGCCTACGAGCAGTACTTC
TRBJ2-2 - - TRBV5-1 CASRRGTENTGELFF TGCGCCAGCCGCCGCGGGACAGAGAACACCGGGGAGCTGTTTTTT
TRBJ1-5 - TRBD1 TRBV27 CASSRTGYSNQPQHF TGTGCCAGCAGCAGGACAGGATATAGCAATCAGCCCCAGCATTTT
TRBJ1-2 - - TRBV5-4 CASSLDLRGGNYGYTF TGTGCCAGCAGCTTGGATTTGCGGGGGGGGAACTATGGCTACACCTTC
TRBJ1-1 few TRBD1 TRBV10-3 CAITGTGRGTEAFF TGTGCCATCACCGGGACAGGGCGGGGCACTGAAGCTTTCTTT